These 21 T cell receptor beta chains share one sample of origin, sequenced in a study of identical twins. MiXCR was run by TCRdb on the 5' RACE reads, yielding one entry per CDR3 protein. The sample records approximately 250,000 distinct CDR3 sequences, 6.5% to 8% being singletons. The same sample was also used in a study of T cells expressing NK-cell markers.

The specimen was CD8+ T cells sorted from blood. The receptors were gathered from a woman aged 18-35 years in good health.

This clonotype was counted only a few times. The CDR3, as DNA: TGTGCCAGCGGAGAGCCCCAGCATTTT. The encoded protein is CASGEPQHF. V gene TRBV9 combines with J gene TRBJ1-5; D uncertain. This CDR3 region has 9 residues. Germline CDR1 is SGDLS and CDR2 is YYNGEE. V lost 7 bases and J lost 8, with 4 bases in between.

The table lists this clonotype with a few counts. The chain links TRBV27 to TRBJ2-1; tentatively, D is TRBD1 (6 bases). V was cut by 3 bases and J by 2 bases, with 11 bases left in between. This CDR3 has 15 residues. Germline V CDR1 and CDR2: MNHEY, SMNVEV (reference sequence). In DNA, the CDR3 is TGTGCCAGCAGTTTGAGGGGGACAACCTACAATGAGCAGTTCTTC. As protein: CASSLRGTTYNEQFF.

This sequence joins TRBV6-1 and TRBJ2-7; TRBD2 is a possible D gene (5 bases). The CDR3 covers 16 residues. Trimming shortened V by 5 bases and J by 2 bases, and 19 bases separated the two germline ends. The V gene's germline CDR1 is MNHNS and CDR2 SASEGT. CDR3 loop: CASSPGSMALTYEQYF. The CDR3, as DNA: TGTGCCAGCAGTCCGGGATCAATGGCGCTTACCTACGAGCAGTACTTC.

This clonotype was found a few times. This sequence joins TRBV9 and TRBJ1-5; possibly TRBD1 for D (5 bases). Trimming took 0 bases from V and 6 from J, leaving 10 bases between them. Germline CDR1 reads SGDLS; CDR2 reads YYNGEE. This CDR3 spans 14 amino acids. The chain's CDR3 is CASSVGGAGQPQHF. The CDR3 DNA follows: TGTGCCAGCAGCGTAGGAGGGGCCGGTCAGCCCCAGCATTTT. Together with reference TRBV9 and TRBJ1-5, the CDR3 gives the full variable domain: DSGVTQTPKHLITATGQRVTLRCSPRSGDLSVYWYQQSLDQGLQFLIQYYNGEERAKGNILERFSAQQFPDLHSELNLSSLELGDSALYFCASSVGGAGQPQHFGDGTRLSIL.

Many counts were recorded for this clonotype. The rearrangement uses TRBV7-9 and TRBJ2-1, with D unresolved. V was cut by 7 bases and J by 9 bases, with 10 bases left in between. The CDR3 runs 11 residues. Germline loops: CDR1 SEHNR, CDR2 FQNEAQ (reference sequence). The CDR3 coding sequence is TGTGCCAGCACTTTAGCCGGTGAGCAGTTCTTC. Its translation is CASTLAGEQFF.

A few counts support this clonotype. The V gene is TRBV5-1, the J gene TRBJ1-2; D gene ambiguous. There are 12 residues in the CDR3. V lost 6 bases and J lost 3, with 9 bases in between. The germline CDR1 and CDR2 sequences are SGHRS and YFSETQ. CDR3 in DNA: TGCGCCAGCATCCGTTCCCACTATGGCTACACCTTC. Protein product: CASIRSHYGYTF.

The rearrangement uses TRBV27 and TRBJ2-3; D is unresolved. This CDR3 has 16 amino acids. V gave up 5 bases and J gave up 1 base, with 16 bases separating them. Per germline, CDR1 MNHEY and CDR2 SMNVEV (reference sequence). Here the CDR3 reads CASSPYGRVGTDTQYF. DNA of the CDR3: TGTGCCAGCAGTCCTTACGGACGAGTCGGCACAGATACGCAGTATTTT.

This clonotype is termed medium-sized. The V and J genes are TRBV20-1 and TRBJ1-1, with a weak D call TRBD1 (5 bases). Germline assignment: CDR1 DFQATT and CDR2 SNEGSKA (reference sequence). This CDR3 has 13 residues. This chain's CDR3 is CRGRQIINTEAFF. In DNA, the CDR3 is TGCAGGGGACGGCAGATTATTAACACTGAAGCTTTCTTT.

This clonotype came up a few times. CDR3 coding DNA: TGTGCCAGCAGTTTATCCGGCCCCTATAATTCACCCCTCCACTTT. Its protein product is CASSLSGPYNSPLHF. This sequence joins TRBV12-3 or TRBV12-4 and TRBJ1-6; D ambiguous. V lost 2 bases and J 2 bases, leaving 7 bases between the germline ends. The CDR3 spans 15 residues.

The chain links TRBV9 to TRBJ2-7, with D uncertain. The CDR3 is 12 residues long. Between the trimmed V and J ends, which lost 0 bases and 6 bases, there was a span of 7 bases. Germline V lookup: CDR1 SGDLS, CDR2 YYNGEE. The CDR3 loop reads CASSVAGSEQYF. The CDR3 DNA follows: TGTGCCAGCAGCGTAGCTGGAAGCGAGCAGTACTTC.

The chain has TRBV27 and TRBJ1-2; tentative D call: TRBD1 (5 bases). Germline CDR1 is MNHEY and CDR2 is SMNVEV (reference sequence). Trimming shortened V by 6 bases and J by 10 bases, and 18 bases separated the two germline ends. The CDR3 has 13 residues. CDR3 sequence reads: CASRGPGSGAYTF. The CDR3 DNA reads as TGTGCCAGCAGGGGACCGGGAAGCGGAGCCTACACCTTC.

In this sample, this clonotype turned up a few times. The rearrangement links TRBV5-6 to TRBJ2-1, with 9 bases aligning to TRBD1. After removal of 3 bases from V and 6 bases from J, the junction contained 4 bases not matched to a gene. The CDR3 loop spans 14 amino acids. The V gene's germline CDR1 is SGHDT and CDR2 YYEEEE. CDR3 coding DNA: TGTGCCAGCAGCTCCAACAGGGGGCTCAATGAGCAGTTCTTC. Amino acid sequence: CASSSNRGLNEQFF. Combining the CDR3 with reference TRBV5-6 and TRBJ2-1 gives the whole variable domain DAGVTQSPTHLIKTRGQQVTLRCSPKSGHDTVSWYQQALGQGPQFIFQYYEEEERQRGNFPDRFSGHQFPNYSSELNVNALLLGDSALYLCASSSNRGLNEQFFGPGTRLTVL.

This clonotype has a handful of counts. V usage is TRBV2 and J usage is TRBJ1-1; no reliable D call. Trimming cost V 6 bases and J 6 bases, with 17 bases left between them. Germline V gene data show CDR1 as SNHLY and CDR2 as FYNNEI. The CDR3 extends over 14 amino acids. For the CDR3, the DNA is TGTGCCAGCAGCTCCAGGCGTGGCGACGCTGAAGCTTTCTTT. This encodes CASSSRRGDAEAFF.

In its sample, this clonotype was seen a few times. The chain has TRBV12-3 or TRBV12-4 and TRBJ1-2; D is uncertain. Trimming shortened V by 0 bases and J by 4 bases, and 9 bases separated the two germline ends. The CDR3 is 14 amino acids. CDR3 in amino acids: CASSLAGSGYGYTF. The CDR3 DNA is TGTGCCAGCAGTTTAGCGGGCAGTGGCTATGGCTACACCTTC.

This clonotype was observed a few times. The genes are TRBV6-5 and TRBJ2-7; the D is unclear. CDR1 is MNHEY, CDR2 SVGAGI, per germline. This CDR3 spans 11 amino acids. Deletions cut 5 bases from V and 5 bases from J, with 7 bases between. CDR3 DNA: TGTGCCAGCAGTCTCGACCACGAGCAGTACTTC. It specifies CASSLDHEQYF.

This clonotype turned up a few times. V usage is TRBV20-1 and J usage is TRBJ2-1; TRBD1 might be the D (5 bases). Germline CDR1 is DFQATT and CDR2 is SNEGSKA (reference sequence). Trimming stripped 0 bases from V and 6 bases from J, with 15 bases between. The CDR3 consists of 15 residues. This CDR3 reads CSARDIRGSGNEQFF. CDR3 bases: TGCAGTGCTAGAGATATAAGGGGCTCAGGCAATGAGCAGTTCTTC.

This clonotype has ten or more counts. The CDR3: CSAREPRVGSEQFF. The CDR3 DNA reads TGCAGTGCTAGAGAGCCCAGGGTAGGGAGTGAGCAGTTCTTC. The J gene is TRBJ2-1, the V gene TRBV20-1, with D perhaps being TRBD1 or TRBD2 (5 bases each). The CDR3 loop spans 14 amino acids. Trimming stripped 0 bases from V and 9 bases from J, with 15 bases between. From germline, CDR1 is DFQATT and CDR2 SNEGSKA (reference sequence).

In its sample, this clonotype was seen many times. The CDR3 DNA follows: TGCGCCAGCAGTGACGGGGGGCGATCACCCCTCCACTTT. Amino acid sequence: CASSDGGRSPLHF. V is TRBV10-2 and J is TRBJ1-6, with D perhaps matching TRBD1 (6 bases). CDR1 is WSHSY, CDR2 SAAADI, per germline. Trimming removed 3 bases from V and 10 bases from J, with 10 bases in between. This CDR3 is 13 amino acids long.

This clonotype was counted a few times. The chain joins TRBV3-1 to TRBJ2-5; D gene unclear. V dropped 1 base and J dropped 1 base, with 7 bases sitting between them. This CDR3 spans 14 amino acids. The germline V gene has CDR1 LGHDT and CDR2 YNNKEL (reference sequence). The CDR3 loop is CASSQGTFQETQYF. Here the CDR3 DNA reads TGTGCCAGCAGCCAAGGTACCTTCCAAGAGACCCAGTACTTC.

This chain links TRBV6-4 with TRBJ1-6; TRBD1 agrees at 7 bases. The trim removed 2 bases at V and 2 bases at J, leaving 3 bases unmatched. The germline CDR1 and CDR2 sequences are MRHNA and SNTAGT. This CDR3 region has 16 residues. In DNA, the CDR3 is TGTGCCAGCAGTGACAACAGGGGAACCTATAATTCACCCCTCCACTTT. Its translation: CASSDNRGTYNSPLHF.

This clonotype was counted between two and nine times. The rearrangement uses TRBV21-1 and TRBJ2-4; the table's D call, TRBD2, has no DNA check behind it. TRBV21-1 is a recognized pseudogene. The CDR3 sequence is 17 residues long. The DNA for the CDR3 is TGTGCCAGCACCCCGAGGGAGGGAGCGGTCGGCAAAAACATTCAGTACTTC. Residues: CASTPREGAVGKNIQYF.